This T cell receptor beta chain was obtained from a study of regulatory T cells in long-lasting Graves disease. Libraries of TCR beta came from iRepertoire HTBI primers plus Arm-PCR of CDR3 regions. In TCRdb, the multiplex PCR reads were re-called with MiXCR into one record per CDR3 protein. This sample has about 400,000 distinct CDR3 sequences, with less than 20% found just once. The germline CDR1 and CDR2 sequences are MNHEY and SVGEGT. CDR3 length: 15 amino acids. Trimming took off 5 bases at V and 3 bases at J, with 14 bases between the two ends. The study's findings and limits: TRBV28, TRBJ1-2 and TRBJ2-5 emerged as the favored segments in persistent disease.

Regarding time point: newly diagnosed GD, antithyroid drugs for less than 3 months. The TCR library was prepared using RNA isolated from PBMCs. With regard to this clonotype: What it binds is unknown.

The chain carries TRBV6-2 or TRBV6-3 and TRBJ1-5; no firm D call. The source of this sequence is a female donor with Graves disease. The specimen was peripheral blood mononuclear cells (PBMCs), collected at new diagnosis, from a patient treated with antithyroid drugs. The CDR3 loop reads CASSESTPNNQPQHF. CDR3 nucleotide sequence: TGTGCCAGCAGTGAGTCGACTCCGAACAATCAGCCCCAGCATTTT.